The rows below give T cell receptor beta chains drawn from one sample of a study of T cell changes during pregnancy in multiple sclerosis. The data were produced by immunoSEQ multiplex PCR, yet TCRdb's version contains in-frame clones alone and is incomplete. The table shows tens of thousands of clones, with 75% to 95% occurring only once. This sample comprised CD8+ T cells from peripheral blood mononuclear cells, obtained after pregnancy. The receptors originated from a female donor with multiple sclerosis, enrolled in a pregnancy study. Each CDR3 is given with its conserved first and last residue. The D gene is left open where the match is weak.

J: TRBJ2-1
V: TRBV29-1
D: TRBD1
CDR3: CSARTGLWGEQFF

J: TRBJ2-1
V: TRBV27
D: -
CDR3: CASSLSFRRNEQFF

J: TRBJ1-2
V: TRBV27
D: -
CDR3: CASSLTSGDGYTF

J: TRBJ2-1
V: TRBV7-9
D: TRBD2
CDR3: CASSLGSLAASSYNEQFF

J: TRBJ2-3
V: TRBV6-5
D: -
CDR3: CASSSEARDTQYF

J: TRBJ1-1
V: TRBV7-3
D: -
CDR3: CASSKVTNTEAFF

J: TRBJ1-1
V: TRBV6-5
D: -
CDR3: CASTLGEGTEAFF

J: TRBJ1-1
V: TRBV6-5
D: -
CDR3: CASSPTNGGSEAFF

J: TRBJ1-2
V: TRBV2
D: TRBD1
CDR3: CASSERQGSNYGYTF

J: TRBJ1-2
V: TRBV6-5
D: TRBD1
CDR3: CASSFDRVGGYTF

J: TRBJ2-2
V: TRBV6-4
D: TRBD2
CDR3: CASSPAGGPSGELFF

J: TRBJ1-4
V: TRBV2
D: TRBD1
CDR3: CASRQGASVEKLFF

J: TRBJ1-1
V: TRBV6-5
D: -
CDR3: CASSSQQTNTEAFF

J: TRBJ1-5
V: TRBV7-9
D: -
CDR3: CASSFLPTDHLTGNQPQHF

J: TRBJ2-1
V: TRBV7-9
D: TRBD2
CDR3: CASSGLSGNYNEQFF

J: TRBJ2-1
V: TRBV2
D: -
CDR3: CASSEFRVEQFF

J: TRBJ1-1
V: TRBV2
D: -
CDR3: CASSDTVGSGNTEAFF

J: TRBJ1-1
V: TRBV11-2
D: TRBD1
CDR3: CASSTGTAVEAFF

J: TRBJ1-2
V: TRBV28
D: TRBD1
CDR3: CASSLLGTGGDYGYTF

J: TRBJ2-7
V: TRBV5-8
D: TRBD1
CDR3: CASGHGQGSTEQYF

J: TRBJ2-2
V: TRBV25-1
D: -
CDR3: CASSEGAGAGELFF

J: TRBJ1-1
V: TRBV10-3
D: -
CDR3: CAISESGEGNTEAFF

J: TRBJ2-1
V: TRBV13
D: -
CDR3: CASSSPRQRYNEQFF

J: TRBJ1-2
V: TRBV27
D: -
CDR3: CASSSYRLNSYGYTF

J: TRBJ2-2
V: TRBV14
D: -
CDR3: CASSQGWAPQTGELFF

J: TRBJ2-1
V: TRBV19
D: TRBD1
CDR3: CASTPGQGVDEQFF

J: TRBJ1-1
V: TRBV6-1
D: -
CDR3: CASSLGGFNTEAFF

J: TRBJ2-4
V: TRBV10-2
D: TRBD2
CDR3: CATSGLDILAKNIQYF

J: TRBJ2-3
V: TRBV9
D: TRBD1
CDR3: CASSLKGASTDTQYF

J: TRBJ2-1
V: TRBV27
D: TRBD2
CDR3: CASSSGRRVDEQFF

J: TRBJ1-1
V: TRBV7-9
D: -
CDR3: CASSLAQGTEAFF

J: TRBJ2-5
V: TRBV29-1
D: -
CDR3: CSVDWAGKETQYF

J: TRBJ2-5
V: TRBV7-9
D: -
CDR3: CASSYTGRETQYF

J: TRBJ2-5
V: TRBV13
D: TRBD2
CDR3: CASSPGGGGETQYF

J: TRBJ1-5
V: TRBV10-3
D: TRBD1
CDR3: CAISESPRDRGGSNQPQHF

J: TRBJ1-1
V: TRBV4-1
D: -
CDR3: CASSQDRALNTEAFF

J: TRBJ1-6
V: TRBV30
D: TRBD1
CDR3: CAWSTIRQGWKNSPLHF

J: TRBJ2-7
V: TRBV30
D: TRBD1
CDR3: CAWMDRGLSYEQYF

J: TRBJ2-1
V: TRBV6-4
D: TRBD2
CDR3: CASSVGTSGDNEQFF

J: TRBJ2-1
V: TRBV5-1
D: -
CDR3: CASSLRPRDNEQFF

J: TRBJ2-1
V: TRBV2
D: TRBD2
CDR3: CASSESLAGGRDEQFF

J: TRBJ2-7
V: TRBV28
D: -
CDR3: CASTNAGHEQYF

J: TRBJ1-2
V: TRBV6-6
D: TRBD1
CDR3: CASSYRTGVDGYTF

J: TRBJ1-5
V: TRBV27
D: -
CDR3: CASSLGGGLEPQHF

J: TRBJ2-1
V: TRBV6-4
D: TRBD2
CDR3: CASSEGGGGYNEQFF

J: TRBJ2-7
V: TRBV2
D: TRBD1
CDR3: CASSPRDRAQNEQYF

J: TRBJ1-5
V: TRBV10-2
D: TRBD1
CDR3: CASSGTGGDYQPQHF

J: TRBJ2-7
V: TRBV19
D: -
CDR3: CASSIDQGRSYEQYF

J: TRBJ1-2
V: TRBV28
D: -
CDR3: CASSFNRDGYYGYTF